This TCR beta chain derives from a study of human T cells and chemical hapten exposure. Stated time point: patch test 3, about 24 weeks after DPC sensitization. Specified treatment: therapeutic diphenylcyclopropenone sensitization with weekly scalp DPC. TCRdb processed the RACE reads anew with MiXCR; each CDR3 protein has one entry. This sample carries about 89,000 distinct CDR3 sequences, over 10% of them seen once, and the ten largest clones take roughly 5.7%. Trimming took off 4 bases at V and 1 base at J, with 11 bases between the two ends. The germline CDR1 and CDR2 sequences are SQVTM and ANQGSEA. The CDR3 runs to 15 residues.

The chain uses TRBV29-1 and TRBJ2-6, with D perhaps matching TRBD1 or TRBD2 (5 bases each). This clonotype originated in a woman in her 50s with alopecia areata. Some clones in this sample may be carry-over from other donors' samples. Sequences were derived from whole blood, sampled in connection with sensitization to the hapten diphenylcyclopropenone (DPC). CDR3 in DNA: TGCAGCGTTGGGGACGTCCTTTCTGGGGCCAACGTCCTGACTTTC. Protein product: CSVGDVLSGANVLTF.